The source of this TCR beta chain is a study of blood T cell repertoires in COVID-19. In the study's own analysis: Estimation of nucleated cell counts relied on the amplification of reference gene primers. Sequencing used immunoSEQ multiplex PCR; TCRdb keeps in-frame clones, though not all of them. From that table come the V and J calls and clone size; the DNA was used to work out D and trimming. The sample lists 300,000 or so clones; 89% were seen once. The receptor was isolated from a man between 18 and 35 years old who had recovered from COVID-19. The source material was peripheral blood.

The CDR3 reads CASSPTGTGAYEQYF. The DNA for the CDR3 is TGTGCCAGCTCACCGACCGGGACAGGGGCCTACGAGCAGTACTTC. The chain combines TRBV18 with TRBJ2-7; 10 bases are a match to TRBD1. The CDR3 consists of 15 residues. Trimming removed 3 bases from V and 2 bases from J; junction bases left unmatched: 4. Germline V gives CDR1 KGHSH, CDR2 LQKENI.